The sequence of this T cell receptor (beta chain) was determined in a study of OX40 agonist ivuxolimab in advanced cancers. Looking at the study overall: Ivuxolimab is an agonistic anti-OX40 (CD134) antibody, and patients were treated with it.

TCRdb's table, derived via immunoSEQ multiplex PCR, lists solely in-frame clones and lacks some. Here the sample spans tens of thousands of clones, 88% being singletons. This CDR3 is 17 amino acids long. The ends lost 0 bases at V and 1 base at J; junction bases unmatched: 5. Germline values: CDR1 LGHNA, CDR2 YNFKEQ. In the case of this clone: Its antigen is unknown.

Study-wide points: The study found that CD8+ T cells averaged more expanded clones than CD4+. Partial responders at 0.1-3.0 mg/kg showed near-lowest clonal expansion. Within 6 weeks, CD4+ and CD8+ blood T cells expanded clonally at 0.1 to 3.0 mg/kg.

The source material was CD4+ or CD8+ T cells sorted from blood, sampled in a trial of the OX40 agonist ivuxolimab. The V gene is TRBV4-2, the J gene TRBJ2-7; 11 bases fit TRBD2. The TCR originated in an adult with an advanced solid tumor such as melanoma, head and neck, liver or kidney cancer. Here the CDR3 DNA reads TGTGCCAGCAGCCAAGATTCGGCTAGCGGGAGGTCCTACGAGCAGTACTTC. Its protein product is CASSQDSASGRSYEQYF.